The clone carrying this TCR beta chain was found a few times. V gave up 5 bases and J gave up 13 bases, with 14 bases separating them. Germline assignment: CDR1 MGHDK and CDR2 SYGVNS. The CDR3 has 11 amino acids. Since all of the isolated RNA was reverse transcribed, expressed TCRB transcripts were what got sequenced. This table comes from immunoSEQ multiplex PCR, and its TCRdb copy is limited to in-frame clones, with some not included. This repertoire shows 810,000 or so clones, 17% found once; its top ten account for 0.02% to 0.025%. This sample was taken from a study of beta chain features in type 1 diabetes.

The chain carries TRBV25-1 and TRBJ2-5, with D hard to call. The source of this sequence is a woman younger than 35 in good health. The sample was naive CD4+ T cells from blood. CDR3 region: CASSPGFFPYF. The CDR3, as DNA: TGTGCCAGCAGTCCCGGCTTCTTCCCGTACTTC.